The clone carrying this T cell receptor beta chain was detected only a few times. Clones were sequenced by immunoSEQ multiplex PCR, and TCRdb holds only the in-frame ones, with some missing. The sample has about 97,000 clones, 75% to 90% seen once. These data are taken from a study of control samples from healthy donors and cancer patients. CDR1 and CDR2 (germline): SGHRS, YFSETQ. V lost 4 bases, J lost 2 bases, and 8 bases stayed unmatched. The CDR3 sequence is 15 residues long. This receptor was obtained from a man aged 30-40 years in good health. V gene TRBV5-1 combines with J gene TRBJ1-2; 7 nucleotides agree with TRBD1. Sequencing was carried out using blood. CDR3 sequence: CASSTQRDSNYGYTF. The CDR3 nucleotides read TGCGCCAGCAGCACGCAGAGGGACAGCAACTATGGCTACACCTTC.